This record covers a single T cell receptor beta chain. What it binds is unknown. Only in-frame clones appear in the TCRdb table, and some are missing; sequencing was by immunoSEQ multiplex PCR. Here the sample spans about 2 million clones, about 95% being singletons. V was pared by 1 base and J by 6 bases, with 9 bases between. Germline assignment: CDR1 MDHEN and CDR2 SYDVKM. This CDR3 spans 13 amino acids. The record originates from a study of shared clonotypes between healthy human individuals. Study-level findings and limits: Generally, estimated richness proved larger in naive subsets than it did in memory subsets. Sorted-subset sequencing, rarefaction showed, was incomplete despite large depth.

CD8 cells regarded as naive lacked CD45RO, were positively chosen for CCR7, and omitted terminally differentiated effector memory CD45RA+ cells. This receptor was taken from a man younger than 35 in good health. Sequenced input: naive CD8+ T cells sorted from blood. J is TRBJ1-1 and V is TRBV28; D is uncertain. The DNA of the CDR3 is TGTGCCAGCAGTTTATCTCCGGCTGCTGAAGCTTTCTTT. It yields the protein CASSLSPAAEAFF.